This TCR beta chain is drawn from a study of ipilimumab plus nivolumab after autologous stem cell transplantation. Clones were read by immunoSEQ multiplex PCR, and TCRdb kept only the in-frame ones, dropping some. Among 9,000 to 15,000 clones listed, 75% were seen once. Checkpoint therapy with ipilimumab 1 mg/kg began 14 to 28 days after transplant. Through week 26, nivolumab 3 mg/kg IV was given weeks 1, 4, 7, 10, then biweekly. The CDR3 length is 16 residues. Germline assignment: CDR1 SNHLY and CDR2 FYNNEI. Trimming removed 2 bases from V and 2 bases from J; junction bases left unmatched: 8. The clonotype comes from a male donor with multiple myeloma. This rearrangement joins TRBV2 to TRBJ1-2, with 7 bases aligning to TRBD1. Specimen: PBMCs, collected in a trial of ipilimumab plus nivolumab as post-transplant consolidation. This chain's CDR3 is CASSETGTEENYGYTF. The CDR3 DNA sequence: TGTGCCAGCAGTGAAACCGGGACAGAGGAGAACTATGGCTACACCTTC.